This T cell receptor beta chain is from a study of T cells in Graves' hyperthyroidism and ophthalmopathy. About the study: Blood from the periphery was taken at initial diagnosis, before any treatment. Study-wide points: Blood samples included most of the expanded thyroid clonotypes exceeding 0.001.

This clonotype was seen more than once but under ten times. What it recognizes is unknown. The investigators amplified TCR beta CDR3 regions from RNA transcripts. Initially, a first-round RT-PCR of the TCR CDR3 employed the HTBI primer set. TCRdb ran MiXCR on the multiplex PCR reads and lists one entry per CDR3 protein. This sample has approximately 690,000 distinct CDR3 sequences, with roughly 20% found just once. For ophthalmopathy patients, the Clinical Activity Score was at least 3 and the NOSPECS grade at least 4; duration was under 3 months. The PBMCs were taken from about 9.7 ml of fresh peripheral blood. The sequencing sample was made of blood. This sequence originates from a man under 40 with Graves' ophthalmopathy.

As DNA, the CDR3 is TGCGCCAGCAGCTTGTGGATCACCACTACCACAGATACGCAGTATTTT. The encoded protein is CASSLWITTTTDTQYF. This sequence joins TRBV5-1 and TRBJ2-3; no clear D. CDR3 size: 16 residues. The germline V gene encodes CDR1 SGHRS and CDR2 YFSETQ. V lost 1 base to trimming and J lost 2 bases, with 14 bases between them.